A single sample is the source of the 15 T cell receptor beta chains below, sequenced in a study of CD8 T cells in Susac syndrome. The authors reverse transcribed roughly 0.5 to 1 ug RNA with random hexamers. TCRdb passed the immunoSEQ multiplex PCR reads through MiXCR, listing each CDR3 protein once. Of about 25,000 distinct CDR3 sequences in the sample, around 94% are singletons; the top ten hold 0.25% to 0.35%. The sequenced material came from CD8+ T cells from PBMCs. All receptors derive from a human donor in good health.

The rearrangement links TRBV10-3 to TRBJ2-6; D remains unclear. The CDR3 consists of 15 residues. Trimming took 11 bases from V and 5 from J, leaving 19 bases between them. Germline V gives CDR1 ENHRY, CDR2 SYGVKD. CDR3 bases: TGTGCCTCCTCGGACGGGCCGAGCAGGGCCAACGTCCTGACTTTC. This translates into CASSDGPSRANVLTF.

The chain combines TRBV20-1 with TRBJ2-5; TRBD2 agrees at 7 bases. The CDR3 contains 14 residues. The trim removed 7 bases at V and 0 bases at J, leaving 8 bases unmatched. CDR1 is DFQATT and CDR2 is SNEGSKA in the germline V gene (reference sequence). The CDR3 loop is CSVPLRGDQETQYF. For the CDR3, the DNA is TGCAGTGTTCCTCTCCGGGGGGACCAAGAGACCCAGTACTTC.

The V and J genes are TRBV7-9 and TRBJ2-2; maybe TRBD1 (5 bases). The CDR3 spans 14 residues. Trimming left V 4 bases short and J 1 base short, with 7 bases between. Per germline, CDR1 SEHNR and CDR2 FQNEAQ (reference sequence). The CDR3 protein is CASSWTLNTGELFF. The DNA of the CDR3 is TGTGCCAGCAGCTGGACATTGAACACCGGGGAGCTGTTTTTT. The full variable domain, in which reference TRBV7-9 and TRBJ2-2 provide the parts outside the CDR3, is DTGVSQNPRHKITKRGQNVTFRCDPISEHNRLYWYRQTLGQGPEFLTYFQNEAQLEKSRLLSDRFSAERPKGSFSTLEIQRTEQGDSAMYLCASSWTLNTGELFFGEGSRLTVL.

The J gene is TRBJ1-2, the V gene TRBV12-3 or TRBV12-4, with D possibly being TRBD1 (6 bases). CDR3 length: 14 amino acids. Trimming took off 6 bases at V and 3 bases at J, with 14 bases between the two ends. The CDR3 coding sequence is TGTGCCAGCAGCGCCGGGGGGGCCCACTATGGCTACACCTTC. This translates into CASSAGGAHYGYTF.

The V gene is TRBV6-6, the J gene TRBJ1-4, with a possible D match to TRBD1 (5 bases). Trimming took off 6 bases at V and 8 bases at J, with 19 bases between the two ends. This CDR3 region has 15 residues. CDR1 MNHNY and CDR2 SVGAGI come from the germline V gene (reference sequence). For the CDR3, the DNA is TGTGCCAGCAGCCTATCCGGGACCCTGTGGGAAAAACTGTTTTTT. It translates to CASSLSGTLWEKLFF.

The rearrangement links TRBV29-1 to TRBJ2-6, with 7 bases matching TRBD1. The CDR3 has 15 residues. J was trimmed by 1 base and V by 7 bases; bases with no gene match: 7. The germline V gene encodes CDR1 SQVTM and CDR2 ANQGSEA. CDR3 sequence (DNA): TGCAGCGCCCTTCAGACAGGGTCTGGGGCCAACGTCCTGACTTTC. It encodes CSALQTGSGANVLTF.

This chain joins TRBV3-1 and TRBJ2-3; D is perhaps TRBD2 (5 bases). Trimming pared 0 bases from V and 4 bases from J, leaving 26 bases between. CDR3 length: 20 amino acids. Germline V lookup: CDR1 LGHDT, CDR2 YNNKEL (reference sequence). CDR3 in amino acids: CASSQDLYRGTPARPDTQYF. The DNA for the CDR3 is TGTGCCAGCAGCCAAGATCTATACCGGGGAACCCCCGCACGACCAGATACGCAGTATTTT.

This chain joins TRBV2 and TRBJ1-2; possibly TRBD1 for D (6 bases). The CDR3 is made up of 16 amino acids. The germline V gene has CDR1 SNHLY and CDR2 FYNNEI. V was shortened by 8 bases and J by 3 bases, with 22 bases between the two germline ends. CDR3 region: CASVASLYSGDYGYTF. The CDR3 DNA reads TGTGCCAGCGTGGCGTCCTTATATTCAGGGGACTATGGCTACACCTTC.

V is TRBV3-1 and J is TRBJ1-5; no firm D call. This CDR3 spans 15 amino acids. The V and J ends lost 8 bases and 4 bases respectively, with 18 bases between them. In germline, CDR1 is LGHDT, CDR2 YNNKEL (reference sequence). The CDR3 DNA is TGTGCCAGCTCCCTCGGACTAGGCGAAAATCAGCCCCAGCATTTT. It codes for CASSLGLGENQPQHF. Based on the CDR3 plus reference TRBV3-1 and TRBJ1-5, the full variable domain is DTAVSQTPKYLVTQMGNDKSIKCEQNLGHDTMYWYKQDSKKFLKIMFSYNNKELIINETVPNRFSPKSPDKAHLNLHINSLELGDSAVYFCASSLGLGENQPQHFGDGTRLSIL.

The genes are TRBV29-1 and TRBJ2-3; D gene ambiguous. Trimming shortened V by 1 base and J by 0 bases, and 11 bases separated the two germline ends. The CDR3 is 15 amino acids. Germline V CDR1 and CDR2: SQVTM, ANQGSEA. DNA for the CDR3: TGCAGCGTTGAAGGGCCAGTGGGAAGCACAGATACGCAGTATTTT. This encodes CSVEGPVGSTDTQYF.

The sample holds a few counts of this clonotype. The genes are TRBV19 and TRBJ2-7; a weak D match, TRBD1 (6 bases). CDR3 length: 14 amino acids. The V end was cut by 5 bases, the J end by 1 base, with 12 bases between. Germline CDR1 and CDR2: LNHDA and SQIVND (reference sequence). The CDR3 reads CASSPRDTSYEQYF. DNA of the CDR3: TGTGCCAGTAGTCCCCGGGACACTTCCTACGAGCAGTACTTC. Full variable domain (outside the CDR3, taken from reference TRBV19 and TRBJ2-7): DGGITQSPKYLFRKEGQNVTLSCEQNLNHDAMYWYRQDPGQGLRLIYYSQIVNDFQKGDIAEGYSVSREKKESFPLTVTSAQKNPTAFYLCASSPRDTSYEQYFGPGTRLTVT.

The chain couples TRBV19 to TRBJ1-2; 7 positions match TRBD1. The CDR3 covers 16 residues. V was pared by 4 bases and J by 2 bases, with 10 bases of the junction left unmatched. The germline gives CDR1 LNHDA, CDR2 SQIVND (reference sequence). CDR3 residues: CASSTPRQGGNYGYTF. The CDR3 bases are TGTGCCAGTAGTACTCCTAGACAGGGCGGGAACTATGGCTACACCTTC. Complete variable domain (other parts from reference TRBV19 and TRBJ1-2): DGGITQSPKYLFRKEGQNVTLSCEQNLNHDAMYWYRQDPGQGLRLIYYSQIVNDFQKGDIAEGYSVSREKKESFPLTVTSAQKNPTAFYLCASSTPRQGGNYGYTFGSGTRLTVV.

The CDR3: CASSAGTGNTEAFF. The DNA of the CDR3 is TGTGCCAGCAGCGCTGGGACAGGGAACACTGAAGCTTTCTTT. The chain combines TRBV9 with TRBJ1-1; 8 bases align to TRBD1. Germline loops: CDR1 SGDLS, CDR2 YYNGEE. This CDR3 comprises 14 residues. V trimming: 3 bases; J trimming: 1 base; junction bases outside the gene matches: 2.

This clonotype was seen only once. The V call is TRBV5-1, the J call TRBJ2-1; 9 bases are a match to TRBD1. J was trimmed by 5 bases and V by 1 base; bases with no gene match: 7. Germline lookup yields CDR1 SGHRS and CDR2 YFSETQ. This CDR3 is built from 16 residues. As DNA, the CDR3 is TGCGCCAGCAGCTTGATGACAGGGGGGGGCCACAATGAGCAGTTCTTC. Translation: CASSLMTGGGHNEQFF.

As DNA, the CDR3 is TGTGCCATCAGTAACAGGGGGGAGAACACTGAAGCTTTCTTT. The encoded protein is CAISNRGENTEAFF. The chain uses TRBV10-3 and TRBJ1-1, with 8 bases fitting TRBD1. Germline assignment: CDR1 ENHRY and CDR2 SYGVKD. The CDR3 covers 14 residues. Trimming removed 5 bases from V and 1 base from J; junction bases left unmatched: 3.